Detailed here is one T cell receptor beta chain. Authors' methods: Estimation of nucleated cell counts was performed using reference gene primer amplification. Assay used: immunoSEQ multiplex PCR; TCRdb lists only in-frame clones, some missing. Clone size and V and J calls were adopted from that table, with D and trimming inferred from the DNA. The sample consists of 55,000 to 75,000 clones, around 67% of them appearing once. These data are taken from a study of blood T cell repertoires in COVID-19. Overall study: Samples of COVID-19 (acute and convalescent) were obtained from the United States, Italy and Spain. T cells, B-cell-depleted T cells, or PBMCs provided the cDNA or gDNA that served as material.

The sequenced sample was peripheral blood. This TCR was recovered from a man aged 55 to 70 with acute or convalescent COVID-19.

The CDR3 DNA reads TGTGCCAGCTCACCCTTGATAGACTACAATGAGCAGTTCTTC. Residues: CASSPLIDYNEQFF. This chain connects TRBV18 to TRBJ2-1; D remains unclear. Trimming stripped 3 bases from V and 3 bases from J, with 9 bases between. Germline V CDR1 and CDR2: KGHSH, LQKENI. This CDR3 is 14 amino acids long.